This TCR beta chain was profiled in a study of response to subunit inactivated influenza vaccine (dated by TCRdb to between 2018 and 2020). In the study overall: Deep quantitative profiling of the T cell receptor repertoire was used in the study to follow responses to a trivalent subunit inactivated influenza vaccine.

Broader findings and caveats from the paper: It was suggested by the authors that each seasonal influenza vaccination may recruit only a limited number of new T cells.

CDR1 SQVTM and CDR2 ANQGSEA are derived from the germline V gene. The CDR3 runs 15 amino acids, cysteine and phenylalanine included. The CDR3 DNA has 45 bases and is translated from base 1. Clipping removes 4 bases from V and 3 bases from J, with 7 as the unmatched junction base count. The method was RT-PCR. The instrument was an Illumina HiSeq 2500. TCRdb's own reprocessing of the public reads used fastp at Q25 and MiXCR and kept productive beta chains. Identical CDR3 proteins give one entry, which carries the most common genes and DNA. This sample lists around 490,000 distinct CDR3 sequences; under 9% were detected once. The ten largest clones add up to 13% of the sample. In its sample, this clonotype was seen many times. Its specific antigen is unknown. There are no base qualities to consult, and no much larger clone falls within one base.

Sequenced here: PBMCs from blood, sampled roughly 24 months after vaccination. This receptor chain uses TRBV29-1 and TRBJ1-1; TRBD1 matches 11 bases in the middle. This TCR was sampled from a man aged 45-69 years who received an inactivated influenza vaccine. Donor details come from another sample of the same person, matched by shared clones. This receptor has the CDR3 CSVGGTGGWDTEAFF. The nucleotide sequence reads TGCAGCGTTGGAGGGACAGGGGGTTGGGACACTGAAGCTTTCTTT.